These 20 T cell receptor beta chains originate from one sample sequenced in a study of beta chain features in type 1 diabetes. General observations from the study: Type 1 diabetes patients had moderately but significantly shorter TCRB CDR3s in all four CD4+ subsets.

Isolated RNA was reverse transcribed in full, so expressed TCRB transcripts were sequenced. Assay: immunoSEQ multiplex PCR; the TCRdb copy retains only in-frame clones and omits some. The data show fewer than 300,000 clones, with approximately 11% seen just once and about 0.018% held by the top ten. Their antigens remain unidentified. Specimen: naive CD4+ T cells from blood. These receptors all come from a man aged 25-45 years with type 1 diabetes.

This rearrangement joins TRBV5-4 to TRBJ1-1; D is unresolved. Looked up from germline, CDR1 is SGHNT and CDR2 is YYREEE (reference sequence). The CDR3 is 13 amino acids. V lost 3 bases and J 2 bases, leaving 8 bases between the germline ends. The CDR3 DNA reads TGTGCCAGCAGCTCTCTTTCTAACACTGAAGCTTTCTTT. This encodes CASSSLSNTEAFF.

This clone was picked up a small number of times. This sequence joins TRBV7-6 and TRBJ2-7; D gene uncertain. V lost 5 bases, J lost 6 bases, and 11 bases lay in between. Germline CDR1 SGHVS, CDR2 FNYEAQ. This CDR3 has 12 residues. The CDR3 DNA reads TGTGCCAGCAGCCTCGACGGCGGCGAGCAGTACTTC. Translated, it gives CASSLDGGEQYF.

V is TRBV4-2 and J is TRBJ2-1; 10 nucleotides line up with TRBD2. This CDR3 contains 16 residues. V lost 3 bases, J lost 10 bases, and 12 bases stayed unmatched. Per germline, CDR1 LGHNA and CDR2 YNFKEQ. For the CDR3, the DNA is TGTGCCAGCAGCCAGCTCGGACTAGCGGCCTCTAGGGAGCAGTTCTTC. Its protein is CASSQLGLAASREQFF.

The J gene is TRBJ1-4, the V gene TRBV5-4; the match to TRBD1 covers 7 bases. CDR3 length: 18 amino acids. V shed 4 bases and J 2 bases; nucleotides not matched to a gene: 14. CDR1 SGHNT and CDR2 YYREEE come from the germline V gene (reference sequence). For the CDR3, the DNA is TGTGCCAGCAGCCGTGGGACAGAGCCTAGCATCACTAATGAAAAACTGTTTTTT. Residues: CASSRGTEPSITNEKLFF.

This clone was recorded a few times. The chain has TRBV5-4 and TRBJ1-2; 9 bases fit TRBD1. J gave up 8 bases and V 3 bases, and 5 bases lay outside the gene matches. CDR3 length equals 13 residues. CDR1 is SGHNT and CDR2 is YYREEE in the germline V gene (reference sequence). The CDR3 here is CASSYTDRGGYTF. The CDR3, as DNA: TGTGCCAGCAGCTACACAGACAGGGGGGGCTACACCTTC.

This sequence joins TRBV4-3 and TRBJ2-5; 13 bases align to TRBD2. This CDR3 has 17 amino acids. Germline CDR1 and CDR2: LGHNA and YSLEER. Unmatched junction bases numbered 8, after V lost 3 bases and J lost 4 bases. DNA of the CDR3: TGCGCCAGCAGCCAGGAACTAGCGGGGGGGCGTGGAGAGACCCAGTACTTC. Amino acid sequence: CASSQELAGGRGETQYF.

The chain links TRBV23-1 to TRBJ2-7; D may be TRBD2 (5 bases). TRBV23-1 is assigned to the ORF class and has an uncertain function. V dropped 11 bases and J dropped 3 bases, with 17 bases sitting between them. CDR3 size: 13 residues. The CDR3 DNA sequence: TGCGCCCCCATCTTTGGAGGTGTCTACGAGCAGTACTTC. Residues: CAPIFGGVYEQYF.

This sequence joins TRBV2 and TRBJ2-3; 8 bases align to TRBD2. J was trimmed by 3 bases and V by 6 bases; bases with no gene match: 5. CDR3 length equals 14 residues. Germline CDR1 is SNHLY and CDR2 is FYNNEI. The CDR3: CASSEERGTDTQYF. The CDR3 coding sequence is TGTGCCAGCAGCGAGGAGCGGGGGACAGATACGCAGTATTTT.

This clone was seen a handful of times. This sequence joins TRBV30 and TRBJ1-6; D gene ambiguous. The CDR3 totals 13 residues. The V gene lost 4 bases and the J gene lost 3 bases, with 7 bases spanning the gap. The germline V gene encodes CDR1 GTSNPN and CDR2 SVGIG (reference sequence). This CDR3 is CAWKTIYNSPLHF. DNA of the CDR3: TGTGCCTGGAAAACAATCTATAATTCACCCCTCCACTTT.

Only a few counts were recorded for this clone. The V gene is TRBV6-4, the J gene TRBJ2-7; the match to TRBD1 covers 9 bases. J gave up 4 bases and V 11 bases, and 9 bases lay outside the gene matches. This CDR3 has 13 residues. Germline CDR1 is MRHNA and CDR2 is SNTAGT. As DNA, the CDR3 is TGTGCCTTCAAGGGGGACAGGGATTACGAGCAGTACTTC. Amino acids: CAFKGDRDYEQYF.

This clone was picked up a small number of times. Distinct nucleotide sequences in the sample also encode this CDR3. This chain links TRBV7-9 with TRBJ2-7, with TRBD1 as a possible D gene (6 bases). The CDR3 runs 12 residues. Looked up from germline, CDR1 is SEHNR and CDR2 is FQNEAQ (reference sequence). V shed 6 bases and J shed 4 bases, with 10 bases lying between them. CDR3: CASSLQGYEQYF. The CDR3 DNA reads TGTGCCAGCAGTCTCCAGGGGTACGAGCAGTACTTC.

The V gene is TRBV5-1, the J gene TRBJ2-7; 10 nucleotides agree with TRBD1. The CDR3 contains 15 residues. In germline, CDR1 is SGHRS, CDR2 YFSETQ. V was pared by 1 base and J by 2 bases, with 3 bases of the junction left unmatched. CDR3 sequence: CASSLRGTGAYEQYF. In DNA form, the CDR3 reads TGCGCCAGCAGCTTGCGTGGGACAGGGGCCTACGAGCAGTACTTC. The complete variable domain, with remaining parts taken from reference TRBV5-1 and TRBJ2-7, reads KAGVTQTPRYLIKTRGQQVTLSCSPISGHRSVSWYQQTPGQGLQFLFEYFSETQRNKGNFPGRFSGRQFSNSRSEMNVSTLELGDSALYLCASSLRGTGAYEQYFGPGTRLTVT.

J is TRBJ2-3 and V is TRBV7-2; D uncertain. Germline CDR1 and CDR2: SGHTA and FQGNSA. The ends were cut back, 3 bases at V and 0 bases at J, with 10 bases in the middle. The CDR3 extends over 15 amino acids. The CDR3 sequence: CASSFLSASTDTQYF. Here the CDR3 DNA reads TGTGCCAGCAGCTTTTTGAGCGCTAGCACAGATACGCAGTATTTT.

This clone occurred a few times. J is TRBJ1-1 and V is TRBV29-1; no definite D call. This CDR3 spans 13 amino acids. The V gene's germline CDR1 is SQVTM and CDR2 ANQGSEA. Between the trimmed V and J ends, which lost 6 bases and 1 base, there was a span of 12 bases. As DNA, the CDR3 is TGCAGCGTGACGGGGAGGGCGAACACTGAAGCTTTCTTT. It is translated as CSVTGRANTEAFF.

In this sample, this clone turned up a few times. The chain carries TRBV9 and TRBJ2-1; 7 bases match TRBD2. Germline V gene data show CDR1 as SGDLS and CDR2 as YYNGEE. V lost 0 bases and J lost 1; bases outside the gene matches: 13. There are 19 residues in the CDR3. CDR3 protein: CASSVASSLAVGSYNEQFF. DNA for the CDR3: TGTGCCAGCAGCGTAGCTTCCTCTCTAGCGGTTGGGTCCTACAATGAGCAGTTCTTC. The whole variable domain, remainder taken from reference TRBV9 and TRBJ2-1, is DSGVTQTPKHLITATGQRVTLRCSPRSGDLSVYWYQQSLDQGLQFLIQYYNGEERAKGNILERFSAQQFPDLHSELNLSSLELGDSALYFCASSVASSLAVGSYNEQFFGPGTRLTVL.

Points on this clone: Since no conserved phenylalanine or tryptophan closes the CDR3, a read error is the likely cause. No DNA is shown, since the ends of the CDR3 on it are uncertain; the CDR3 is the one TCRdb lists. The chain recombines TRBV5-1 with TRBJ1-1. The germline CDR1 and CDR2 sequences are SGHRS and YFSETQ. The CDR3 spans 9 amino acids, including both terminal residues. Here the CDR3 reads CASSPNADP.

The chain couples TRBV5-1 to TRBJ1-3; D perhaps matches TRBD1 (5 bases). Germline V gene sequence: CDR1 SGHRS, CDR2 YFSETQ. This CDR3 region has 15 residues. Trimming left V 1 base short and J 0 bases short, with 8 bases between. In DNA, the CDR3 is TGCGCCAGCAGCTTGCAGGGAAACTCTGGAAACACCATATATTTT. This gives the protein CASSLQGNSGNTIYF.

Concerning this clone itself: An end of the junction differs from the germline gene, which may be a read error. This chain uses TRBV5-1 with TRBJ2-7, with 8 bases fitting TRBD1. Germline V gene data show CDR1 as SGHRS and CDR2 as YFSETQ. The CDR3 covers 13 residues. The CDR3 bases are TGCGCCAGCAGTTTGGGACAGGACTACGAGCAGTACTTC. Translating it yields CASSLGQDYEQYF.

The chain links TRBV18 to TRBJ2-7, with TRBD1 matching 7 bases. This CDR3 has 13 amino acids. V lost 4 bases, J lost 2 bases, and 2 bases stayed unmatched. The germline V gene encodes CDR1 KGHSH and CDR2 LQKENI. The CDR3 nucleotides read TGTGCCAGCTCACTGCAGGGGGCCTACGAGCAGTACTTC. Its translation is CASSLQGAYEQYF.

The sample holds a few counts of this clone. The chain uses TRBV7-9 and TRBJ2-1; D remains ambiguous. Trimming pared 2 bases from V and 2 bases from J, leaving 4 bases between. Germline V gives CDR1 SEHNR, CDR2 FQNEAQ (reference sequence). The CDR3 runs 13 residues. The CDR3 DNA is TGTGCCAGCAGCTTATCAGCCTACAATGAGCAGTTCTTC. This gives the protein CASSLSAYNEQFF.